The 14 T cell receptor beta chains in this list originate from one sample, sequenced in a study of blood T cell repertoires in COVID-19. Libraries were prepared by immunoSEQ multiplex PCR; TCRdb keeps only in-frame clonotypes and omits some of them. The sample shows tens of thousands of clones, over 65% of them seen only once. Sequencing used peripheral blood. The receptors here all came from a man in his 60s with COVID-19, enrolled during active disease.

The chain carries TRBV10-2 and TRBJ1-1; D is perhaps TRBD1 (5 bases). From germline, CDR1 is WSHSY and CDR2 SAAADI. V was trimmed by 3 bases and J by 1 base, leaving 6 bases between them. The CDR3 runs to 13 residues. In DNA form, the CDR3 reads TGCGCCAGCAGTGACAGGGCGAACACTGAAGCTTTCTTT. The encoded protein is CASSDRANTEAFF.

Only a few counts were recorded for this clone. The CDR3 spells CASDQGLDGYTF. In DNA form, the CDR3 reads TGTGCCAGCGACCAGGGGCTTGATGGCTACACCTTC. The chain couples TRBV7-9 to TRBJ1-2; possibly TRBD1 for D (6 bases). Germline loops: CDR1 SEHNR, CDR2 FQNEAQ (reference sequence). This CDR3 region has 12 residues. V was clipped by 8 bases and J by 6 bases, with 13 bases between them.

The V call is TRBV28, the J call TRBJ1-5; 7 nucleotides match TRBD1. The CDR3 sequence is 13 residues long. V dropped 5 bases and J dropped 3; count of bases not matched to a gene: 1. CDR1 MDHEN and CDR2 SYDVKM come from the germline V gene. The CDR3 region is CASSGTVNQPQHF. CDR3 bases: TGTGCCAGCAGTGGGACAGTCAATCAGCCCCAGCATTTT.

This chain connects TRBV6-5 to TRBJ2-7, with a possible D match to TRBD2 (5 bases). The CDR3 has 13 residues. V lost 5 bases and J lost 3, with 11 bases in between. The germline V gene has CDR1 MNHEY and CDR2 SVGAGI. The CDR3 bases are TGTGCCAGCAGTCTGGACTTCGTCTACGAGCAGTACTTC. Encoded protein: CASSLDFVYEQYF.

The CDR3 bases are TGTGCCAGCAGCTACACTACAGGGGCCGACGAGCAGTACTTC. This codes for CASSYTTGADEQYF. The chain couples TRBV5-6 to TRBJ2-7, with 7 bases aligning to TRBD1. The germline V gene has CDR1 SGHDT and CDR2 YYEEEE. With 3 bases clipped from V and 5 bases from J, the junction kept 8 bases outside the gene matches. This CDR3 is built from 14 residues.

The J gene is TRBJ2-7, the V gene TRBV4-2; possible D gene TRBD1, 7 bases. The CDR3 loop spans 16 amino acids. V gave up 0 bases and J gave up 0 bases, with 12 bases separating them. In germline, CDR1 is LGHNA, CDR2 YNFKEQ. CDR3 bases: TGTGCCAGCAGCCAAGATCGCGGGACAGCCTCCTACGAGCAGTACTTC. It codes for CASSQDRGTASYEQYF.

V usage is TRBV12-3 or TRBV12-4 and J usage is TRBJ2-1, with D possibly matching TRBD2 (5 bases). The CDR3 is 11 residues long. The ends were cut back, 4 bases at V and 12 bases at J, with 10 bases in the middle. The CDR3 bases are TGTGCCAGCAGTTCCCCCAGCGGGCAGTTCTTC. This sequence encodes CASSSPSGQFF.

The rearrangement links TRBV6-5 to TRBJ2-1, with 7 bases identical to TRBD2. Germline V gene lookup returns CDR1 MNHEY and CDR2 SVGAGI. This CDR3 is built from 12 residues. Trimming removed 10 bases from V and 5 bases from J; junction bases left unmatched: 5. The chain's CDR3 is CANSGGNNEQFF. Here the CDR3 DNA reads TGTGCCAACTCCGGGGGGAACAATGAGCAGTTCTTC.

The sample holds a few counts of this clone. The J gene is TRBJ2-1, the V gene TRBV11-2, with 7 bases that match TRBD2. This CDR3 has 15 amino acids. The germline gives CDR1 SGHAT, CDR2 FQNNGV. J was trimmed by 2 bases and V by 0 bases; bases with no gene match: 1. The CDR3 loop reads CASSLERETYNEQFF. The DNA for the CDR3 is TGTGCCAGCAGCTTAGAGCGGGAGACCTACAATGAGCAGTTCTTC.

J is TRBJ1-2 and V is TRBV11-3; TRBD1 might be the D (5 bases). The CDR3 loop spans 13 amino acids. Germline V CDR1 and CDR2: SGHNT, YENEEA. Trimming left V 6 bases short and J 5 bases short, with 13 bases between. CDR3 coding DNA: TGTGCCAGCAGATTGGGGCCAGGATATGGCTACACCTTC. As protein: CASRLGPGYGYTF.

V gene TRBV4-2 combines with J gene TRBJ2-7, with 8 bases fitting TRBD1. J lost 6 bases, V lost 4 bases, and 5 bases had no gene match. This CDR3 has 13 residues. Germline-derived CDR1 and CDR2 are LGHNA and YNFKEQ. In DNA form, the CDR3 reads TGTGCCAGCAGCCGGGACAGGTTCACCGAGCAGTACTTC. Protein: CASSRDRFTEQYF.

The chain combines TRBV29-1 with TRBJ1-2; TRBD1 matches 9 bases. CDR3 length: 19 amino acids. J lost 5 bases, V lost 0 bases, and 19 bases had no gene match. The germline V gene has CDR1 SQVTM and CDR2 ANQGSEA. In nucleotides, the CDR3 is TGCAGCGTTGAAGATCTACGGGACAGGGAGTTTTCGGTTCGGTATGGCTACACCTTC. Translating gives CSVEDLRDREFSVRYGYTF.

This clone has a handful of counts. The J gene is TRBJ1-1, the V gene TRBV5-4; the D is unclear. Germline V gene lookup returns CDR1 SGHNT and CDR2 YYREEE (reference sequence). This CDR3 is 13 amino acids long. Trimming pared 3 bases from V and 5 bases from J, leaving 11 bases between. The CDR3 nucleotides read TGTGCCAGCAGCTCCCTGCCCCAGACTGAAGCTTTCTTT. It codes for CASSSLPQTEAFF.

This clone was picked up one time. This sequence joins TRBV11-1 and TRBJ2-1, with 8 bases matching TRBD1. V was clipped by 1 base and J by 9 bases; unmatched bases: 5. The germline V gene encodes CDR1 SGHAT and CDR2 FQDESV (reference sequence). This CDR3 is 14 amino acids long. The CDR3 DNA reads as TGTGCCAGCAGCTTAGGTCAGGGGGCGAGTGAGCAGTTCTTC. It specifies CASSLGQGASEQFF.